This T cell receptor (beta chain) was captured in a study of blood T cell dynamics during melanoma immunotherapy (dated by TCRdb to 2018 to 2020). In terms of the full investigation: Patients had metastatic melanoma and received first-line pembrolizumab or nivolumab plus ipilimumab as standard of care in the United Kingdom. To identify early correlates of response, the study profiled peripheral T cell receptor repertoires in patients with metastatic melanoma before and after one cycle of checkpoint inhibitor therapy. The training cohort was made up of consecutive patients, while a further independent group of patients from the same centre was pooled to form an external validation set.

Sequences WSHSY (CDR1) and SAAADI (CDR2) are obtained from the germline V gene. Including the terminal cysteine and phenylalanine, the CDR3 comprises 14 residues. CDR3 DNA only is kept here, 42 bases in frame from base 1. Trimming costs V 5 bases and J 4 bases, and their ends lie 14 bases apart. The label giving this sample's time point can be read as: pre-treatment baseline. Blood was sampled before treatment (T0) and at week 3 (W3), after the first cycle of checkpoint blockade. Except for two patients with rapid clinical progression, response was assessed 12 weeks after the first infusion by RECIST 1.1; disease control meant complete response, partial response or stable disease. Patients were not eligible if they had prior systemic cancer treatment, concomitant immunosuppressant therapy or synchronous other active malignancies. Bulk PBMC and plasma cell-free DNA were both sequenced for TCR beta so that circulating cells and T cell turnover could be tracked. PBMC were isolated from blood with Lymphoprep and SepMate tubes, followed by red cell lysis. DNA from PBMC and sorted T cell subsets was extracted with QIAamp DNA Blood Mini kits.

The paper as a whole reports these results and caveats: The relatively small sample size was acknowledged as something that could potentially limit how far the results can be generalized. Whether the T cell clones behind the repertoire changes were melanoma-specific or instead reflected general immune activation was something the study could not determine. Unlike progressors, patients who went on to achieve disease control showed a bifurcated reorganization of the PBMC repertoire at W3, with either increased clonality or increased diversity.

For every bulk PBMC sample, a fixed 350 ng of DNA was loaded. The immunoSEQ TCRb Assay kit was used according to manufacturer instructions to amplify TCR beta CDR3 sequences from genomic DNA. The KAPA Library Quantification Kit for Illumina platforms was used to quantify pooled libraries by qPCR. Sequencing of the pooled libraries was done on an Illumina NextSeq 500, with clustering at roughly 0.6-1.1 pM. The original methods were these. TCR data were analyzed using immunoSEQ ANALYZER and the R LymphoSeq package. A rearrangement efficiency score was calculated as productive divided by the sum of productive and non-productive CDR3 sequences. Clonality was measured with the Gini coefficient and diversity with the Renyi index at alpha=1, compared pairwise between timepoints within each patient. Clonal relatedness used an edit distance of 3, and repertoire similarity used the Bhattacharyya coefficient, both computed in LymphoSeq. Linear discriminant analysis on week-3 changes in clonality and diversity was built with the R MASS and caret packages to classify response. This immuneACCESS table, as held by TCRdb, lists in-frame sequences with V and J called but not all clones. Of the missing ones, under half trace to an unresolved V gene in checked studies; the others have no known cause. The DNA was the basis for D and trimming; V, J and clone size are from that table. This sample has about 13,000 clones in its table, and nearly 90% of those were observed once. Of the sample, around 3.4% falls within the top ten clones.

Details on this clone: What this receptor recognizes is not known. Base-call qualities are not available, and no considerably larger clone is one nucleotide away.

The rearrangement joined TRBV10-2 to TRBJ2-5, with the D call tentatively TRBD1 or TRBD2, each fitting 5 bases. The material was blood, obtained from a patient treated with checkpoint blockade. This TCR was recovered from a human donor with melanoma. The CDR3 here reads CASSPAGAPETQYF. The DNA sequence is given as TGCGCCAGCAGTCCTGCCGGGGCCCCAGAGACCCAGTACTTC.